The entry below describes one T cell receptor (beta chain). The antigen it recognizes is unknown. Nothing much larger sits one base from this clone, and base qualities are not available. The cohort consisted of some 730 healthy bone marrow donors. All cohort members were sampled while nominally healthy, although unrecorded immune exposures were likely present. The donor was CMV seropositive and belonged to the group of 270 or so seropositive cohort members. Each donor provided a peripheral blood sample, and peripheral blood mononuclear cells were used for TCR beta sequencing. The Qiagen DNeasy Blood Extraction Kit was used to extract genomic DNA from the blood cell samples. The data originate from a study of cytomegalovirus exposure and HLA in healthy donors (dated by TCRdb to between 2016 and 2019). For the wider study: In an earlier analysis of fewer than 750 of the donors, 250 to 350 Gb of sequence data and some 100 million unique TCR beta sequences from about 190 million T cells were reported. About 330 gigabases of sequencing data and around 90 million unique TCR sequences made up an early release that covered approximately 620 HLA-typed donors. The genetic ancestry cluster associated with self-reported Caucasian donors included around 76% of the roughly 390 genotyped donors. The study was designed to test whether signatures of past pathogen exposure could be identified by cataloging public T cell receptors. The study used immunosequencing to profile the T cell repertoires of some 600 subjects and linked those repertoires to cytomegalovirus serostatus. In addition to the first cohort of about 650 subjects, a separate validation cohort of 120 different subjects was used. The study combined high-throughput TCR immunosequencing, statistical association of individual TCRs with disease status, and machine learning to predict cytomegalovirus infection status. In a later analysis, previously published TCR beta repertoires from roughly 710 donors were re-analyzed and high-resolution HLA genotyping was added so that TCR occurrence patterns could be studied. Rather than using new phenotypic data, the later analysis identified candidate immune exposures from TCR beta sequences and from how often those sequences occurred across donors. To decide whether each TCR beta V gene segment behaved as functional or pseudogenic, an earlier analysis of several hundred of the donors relied on high-throughput TCR beta sequencing. Donor age, sex, ethnicity and CMV serostatus were compiled together with the repertoire data. Genome-wide SNP genotypes for about 55% of the 666 donors were used in a later genetic analysis, which treated that subset as a discovery cohort. All discovery cohort repertoires had been generated on a single sequencing platform. Both class I and class II loci were covered by HLA typing, at four-digit resolution. Typing coverage differed by locus: A, B, C, DRB1 and DQB1 were typed in roughly 620-640 donors, DQA1 in 500 to 550, DPA1 in some 600, and DPB1 in approximately 450. Because of strong linkage in the cohort, roughly five DR-DQ haplotypes were treated as single units for association and clustering. Across 300 to 500 genotyped donors of the cohort, an average of about 250,000 unique TCR beta nucleotide sequences per donor were sequenced, and approximately 19% of those sequences were non-productive.

General study outcomes and caveats: A later analysis reported that several top co-occurrence clusters appeared linked to parvovirus B19, influenza, CMV and Epstein-Barr virus. Because some donors lacked HLA typing at each locus, the association tests relied only on the typed subset. Cytomegalovirus status was reported to be diagnosed by the classifier with high specificity and sensitivity in both the original and validation cohorts. For the cohort, immune exposure information was limited to CMV serostatus. A further reported finding was that TCR beta sequences accurately predicted the HLA-A and HLA-B alleles for most subjects in the first cohort. The study listed approximately 150 TCR beta chains as associated with cytomegalovirus. A later genetic analysis associated a missense DCLRE1C variant with V-gene and J-gene trimming of TCR beta chains, and an independent cohort replicated the association. Broadly in line with IMGT annotations, most TCR beta V segments showed up in productive rearrangements about 90% or about 30% of the time in an earlier analysis of roughly 590 of the donors. According to a later analysis, most CMV-associated TCR beta chains appeared to be HLA-restricted, and the HLA associations seemed to be driven largely by CMV exposure. While some public TCRs were present in many individuals, most TCR sequences turned up only very rarely across donors. Roughly uniform sequencing depth across donors was assumed in presence/absence analyses, although this assumption may not hold. Specific HLA alleles were associated with over 15,000 TCR beta sequences at a false discovery rate of 0.05 in a later analysis. A later genetic analysis reported fewer N-insertions in productive TCRs among donors in an Asian-associated ancestry cluster than the roughly 670-donor mean. In a later analysis, the rate of TCR association differed among HLA loci, with DRB1 alleles having the most associated TCRs and HLA-C alleles having the fewest. This cohort had only TCR beta chains sequenced, and the lack of alpha or paired-chain data limited which features could be detected. In a later analysis, HLA-associated TCR beta chains were found to be more clonally expanded and to have lower generation probabilities than equally common non-associated chains. The earlier analysis of some 560 of the donors excluded about 16 rarely observed V segments, including chromosome 9 orphons, because counts were too low. Correlated functional status among segregating V segments might reflect linkage disequilibrium, but an unknown experimental factor could not be ruled out. The sequencing pipeline was judged likely to have produced a cluster of highly shared sequence variants as a technical artifact. In vitro tests confirmed that three of the cytomegalovirus-associated TCR beta chains recognize cytomegalovirus antigens. According to the authors, the approach could potentially be generalized to other disease states and immunological phenotypes. When HLA alleles, especially DR and DQ, strongly co-occurred, TCR associations were difficult to assign to individual alleles.

The protocol used for the library was the immunoSEQ multiplex PCR assay. For the multiplex PCR, a mixture combining 60 forward primers for TCR Vbeta segments and 13 reverse primers for TCR Jbeta segments was used. A multiplex PCR assay on genomic DNA amplified the CDR3 region of rearranged TCR beta genes. The Illumina HiSeq System was used to sequence the amplified TCR beta libraries as 87-base-pair reads. Per the original workflow: In a later analysis, some 80 million unique TCR beta chains were counted across the 650 to 700 repertoires, and around 10 million of these chains were shared by at least two donors. Raw reads were error-corrected and collapsed into unique sequences with a nearest-neighbor algorithm that merged closely related sequences to remove PCR and sequencing errors. To assign V, D and J gene segments, CDR3 sequences were aligned to IMGT reference sequences. For a sequence to be retained, a match of at least six nucleotides to both a V gene segment and a J gene segment was required. Rearrangements were called productive when the CDR3 lacked stop codons and stayed in frame with V and J; all others were non-productive. CDR3 was defined according to IMGT convention as the region running from the second conserved V-encoded cysteine to the conserved J-encoded phenylalanine. In an earlier analysis of around 640 of the donors, sequences lacking an unambiguous match to a single V gene segment were excluded. In an earlier analysis of approximately 590 of the donors, a V segment was called functional when productive rearrangements were above 56.7%, and segregating when the standard deviation between donors exceeded 5%. A statistical classification framework was built for diagnosing cytomegalovirus status from the catalog of TCR beta chain sequences. V and J gene assignment, in a later analysis, came from comparing TCR nucleotide sequences with IMGT/GENE-DB human TR gene sequences. The TCRdist pipeline was used in a later analysis to assign CDR3 sequences and most-parsimonious VDJ recombination scenarios. In a later analysis, every TCR beta chain was defined by the combination of its CDR3 amino acid sequence and its V-gene family, and reads without a unique V-gene family were dropped. In a later analysis, approximately 590 highly shared, low-generation-probability nucleotide sequences were removed to address suspected cross-contamination and a sequencing artifact. In a later analysis, a clonal expansion index for each public chain was calculated from normalized within-repertoire ranks of inferred template counts. Generation probabilities in a later analysis came from a VDJ recombination model fitted to out-of-frame rearrangements, and those results were checked against IGoR. Hypergeometric tests were used in a later analysis to score TCR-TCR, TCR-HLA and TCR-CMV co-occurrence, with a repertoire-size bias correction applied to the TCR pairs. To estimate false discovery rates, a later analysis permuted the HLA or CMV assignments 20 times. In a later analysis, co-occurring TCRs were grouped using DBSCAN, with TCRdist sequence similarity added in when clustering inside HLA-allele-positive subsets. Co-occurrence clustering excluded repertoires with fewer than 30,000 or more than 120,000 public chains, plus five with anomalous nucleotide sharing. TCRdb obtained this table from immuneACCESS and retained in-frame rearrangements with V and J assigned. These tables miss some clones; where compared with another copy, unresolved V genes account for less than half of the shortfall, and the remainder is unexplained. The V and J calls and clone size come from that table; D and trimming were worked out from the DNA. This sample gives about 89,000 clones in total; approximately 86% of them show up just once. Of the sample, over 8.5% falls within the top ten clones.

This TCR was sampled from a man aged 30 to 45 in good health and CMV-seropositive. Sequenced: PBMCs.

The nucleotide sequence reads TGTGCCAGCAGCCTAGGACTAGCGGGAGGGAGTGATACGCAGTATTTT. It is translated as CASSLGLAGGSDTQYF. The sequence is built from TRBV7-3 and TRBJ2-3, and 15 bases in between align with TRBD2. Trimming takes 5 bases off V and 6 bases off J; junction bases not matched to a gene: 6. The CDR3 measures 16 amino acids from cysteine to phenylalanine. The CDR3 DNA has 48 bases and is translated from base 1. According to the germline V gene, CDR1 reads SGHTA and CDR2 reads FQGTGA.